This TCR beta chain is drawn from a study of T cells in Graves' hyperthyroidism and ophthalmopathy. Researchers took RNA transcripts and amplified the TCR beta CDR3 regions from them. HTBI primers were used for first-round RT-PCR of the TCR CDR3. TCRdb recomputed calls from the multiplex PCR reads with MiXCR, one row per CDR3 protein. Among about half a million distinct CDR3 sequences listed, about 24% were seen once. Germline CDR1 reads SGHAT; CDR2 reads FQNNGV. This CDR3 is 13 amino acids long. J gave up 5 bases and V 3 bases, and 3 bases lay outside the gene matches. This clonotype showed up many times.

Source material: blood. The V call is TRBV11-2, the J call TRBJ1-1, with TRBD1 identical over 7 bases. The clonotype was recovered from a woman in her twenties or thirties with Graves' ophthalmopathy. The CDR3 loop reads CASSFDRETEAFF. Written as DNA, the CDR3 is TGTGCCAGCAGCTTTGACAGGGAGACTGAAGCTTTCTTT.